This note documents a single TCR beta chain sequence. Its cognate antigen is unknown. PCR was performed using 60 Vbeta and 13 Jbeta primers. Data came from immunoSEQ multiplex PCR; TCRdb stores just in-frame clones and leaves some out. The table includes about 130,000 clones, roughly 80% detected once. With 2 bases clipped from V and 5 bases from J, the junction kept 8 bases outside the gene matches. CDR1 is MGHRA and CDR2 is YSYEKL in the germline V gene. The CDR3 loop spans 15 amino acids. These data come from a study of cytomegalovirus exposure and HLA in healthy donors. Findings and caveats of the study: More clonal expansion characterized HLA-associated TCR beta chains than equally common others in a later analysis. CMV antigen specificity of a few CMV-associated chains was confirmed in vitro. TCR beta V segments were, for the most part, productive about 87% or about 30% of the time in an earlier analysis.

The TCR originated in a male donor in good health and CMV-seronegative. This chain joins TRBV4-1 and TRBJ1-1, with 7 bases identical to TRBD1. The sequencing sample was made of PBMCs. The CDR3: CASSQRQGGDTEAFF. The CDR3 nucleotides are TGCGCCAGCAGCCAACGACAGGGAGGTGATACTGAAGCTTTCTTT.